These 24 T cell receptor beta chains originate from one sample sequenced in a study of CD8+ T cells in alopecia areata. TCR sequencing used cDNA made by reverse transcription of extracted RNA. Measured with immunoSEQ multiplex PCR; TCRdb has only the in-frame clones, and not every one. The data hold 75,000 to 100,000 clones, with about two fifths observed a single time. Material: CD4+ T cells sorted from blood. Receptor source: a human donor with alopecia areata.

This clone turned up a few times. V gene TRBV19 combines with J gene TRBJ1-2, with TRBD1 as a possible D gene (5 bases). V dropped 7 bases and J dropped 4 bases, with 7 bases sitting between them. This CDR3 is 11 amino acids long. CDR1 and CDR2 from the germline V gene are LNHDA and SQIVND (reference sequence). For the CDR3, the DNA is TGTGCCAGTAAACAGGTCTATGGCTACACCTTC. This encodes CASKQVYGYTF. Drawing the rest from reference TRBV19 and TRBJ1-2, the complete variable domain is DGGITQSPKYLFRKEGQNVTLSCEQNLNHDAMYWYRQDPGQGLRLIYYSQIVNDFQKGDIAEGYSVSREKKESFPLTVTSAQKNPTAFYLCASKQVYGYTFGSGTRLTVV.

The J gene is TRBJ2-7, the V gene TRBV4-1; no firm D call. The DNA end favors TRBJ2-5, so the J call may be wrong. Germline CDR1 is MGHRA and CDR2 is YSYEKL. The CDR3 sequence is 16 residues long. CDR3 nucleotides: TGCGCCAGCAGCCAAGCATCCGGCTACCACCCAGAGACCCAGTACTTC. Its translation: CASSQASGYHPETQYF.

Notes on this clone: Other DNA sequences in the sample encode the same CDR3. J is TRBJ2-3 and V is TRBV29-1; D perhaps matches TRBD2 (6 bases). Germline CDR1 reads SQVTM; CDR2 reads ANQGSEA. V dropped 6 bases and J dropped 5 bases, with 15 bases sitting between them. The CDR3 has 13 residues. DNA of the CDR3: TGCAGCGTGGGTGGAGGGTTCGAAGATACGCAGTATTTT. It specifies CSVGGGFEDTQYF.

The chain links TRBV5-1 to TRBJ2-3, with D uncertain. Trimming removed 1 base at V and 2 bases at J, with 8 bases between. The CDR3 is 14 residues long. Germline lookup yields CDR1 SGHRS and CDR2 YFSETQ. The CDR3 loop reads CASSLPQSTDTQYF. The CDR3, as DNA: TGCGCCAGCAGCTTGCCGCAATCCACAGATACGCAGTATTTT.

The V gene is TRBV29-1, the J gene TRBJ2-7; perhaps TRBD1 as D (5 bases). Trimming shortened V by 4 bases and J by 2 bases, and 12 bases separated the two germline ends. Germline CDR1 is SQVTM and CDR2 is ANQGSEA. The CDR3 contains 13 residues. The CDR3, as DNA: TGCAGCGTTGGTGGTAGGGGCGCCTACGAGCAGTACTTC. It specifies CSVGGRGAYEQYF.

This chain connects TRBV25-1 to TRBJ2-5; D is undetermined. Germline-derived CDR1 and CDR2 are MGHDK and SYGVNS. The CDR3 runs to 15 residues. Trimming pared 5 bases from V and 6 bases from J, leaving 19 bases between. The CDR3 DNA is TGTGCCAGCAGTCCCCCCTGGGCCGCTGGTCAGACCCAGTACTTC. This gives the protein CASSPPWAAGQTQYF. Complete variable domain (other parts from reference TRBV25-1 and TRBJ2-5): EADIYQTPRYLVIGTGKKITLECSQTMGHDKMYWYQQDPGMELHLIHYSYGVNSTEKGDLSSESTVSRIRTEHFPLTLESARPSHTSQYLCASSPPWAAGQTQYFGPGTRLLVL.

The chain has TRBV27 and TRBJ2-1, with D perhaps given as TRBD1 or TRBD2 (6 bases each). CDR1 is MNHEY, CDR2 SMNVEV, per germline (reference sequence). This CDR3 contains 15 residues. The V and J ends lost 4 bases and 4 bases respectively, with 14 bases between them. The CDR3 sequence: CASSSARGQYNEQFF. The CDR3 DNA follows: TGTGCCAGCAGTTCAGCTCGGGGGCAGTACAATGAGCAGTTCTTC.

The chain employs TRBV25-1 and TRBJ2-7; 7 bases match TRBD1. The CDR3 has 15 amino acids. The trim removed 1 base at V and 2 bases at J, leaving 5 bases unmatched. Germline CDR1 reads MGHDK; CDR2 reads SYGVNS. The CDR3 is CASSESQGVPYEQYF. CDR3 DNA: TGTGCCAGCAGTGAATCCCAGGGGGTCCCCTACGAGCAGTACTTC.

V and J are TRBV30 and TRBJ1-4; possibly TRBD1 for D (5 bases). The CDR3 totals 16 residues. Germline V gene sequence: CDR1 GTSNPN, CDR2 SVGIG (reference sequence). Trimming shortened V by 0 bases and J by 4 bases, and 15 bases separated the two germline ends. CDR3 residues: CAWSVGPGLGNEKLFF. Here the CDR3 DNA reads TGTGCCTGGAGTGTAGGCCCGGGGCTGGGTAATGAAAAACTGTTTTTT. Using reference TRBV30 and TRBJ1-4 for the parts outside the CDR3, the full variable domain is SQTIHQWPATLVQPVGSPLSLECTVEGTSNPNLYWYRQAAGRGLQLLFYSVGIGQISSEVPQNLSASRPQDRQFILSSKKLLLSDSGFYLCAWSVGPGLGNEKLFFGSGTQLSVL.

The rearrangement links TRBV11-3 to TRBJ2-1, with D perhaps matching TRBD1 or TRBD2 (5 bases each). Germline V gene sequence: CDR1 SGHNT, CDR2 YENEEA. The CDR3 loop spans 13 amino acids. Trimming left V 11 bases short and J 10 bases short, with 21 bases between. CDR3 nucleotide sequence: TGTGCCTCCCCTGAGGGGCCAATCTCCGAGCAGTTCTTC. Translating it yields CASPEGPISEQFF.

This chain joins TRBV4-1 and TRBJ2-7, with D possibly matching TRBD1 (5 bases). CDR3 length equals 16 residues. The V gene's germline CDR1 is MGHRA and CDR2 YSYEKL. Trimming removed 1 base from V and 0 bases from J, with 13 bases in between. The CDR3 DNA reads as TGCGCCAGCAGCCAAGGCGCACAGGCCAGCTCCTACGAGCAGTACTTC. It specifies CASSQGAQASSYEQYF.

V and J are TRBV11-1 and TRBJ1-5; no firm D call. The CDR3 covers 13 residues. Between the trimmed V and J ends, which lost 1 base and 7 bases, there was a span of 8 bases. Germline CDR1 reads SGHAT; CDR2 reads FQDESV (reference sequence). CDR3 in DNA: TGTGCCAGCAGCTTAGGGATGGGCCAGCCCCAGCATTTT. Its translation: CASSLGMGQPQHF.

This chain links TRBV27 with TRBJ1-2, with no clear D. V was pared by 3 bases and J by 1 base, with 6 bases between. CDR3 length: 13 amino acids. From germline, CDR1 is MNHEY and CDR2 SMNVEV (reference sequence). The CDR3 coding sequence is TGTGCCAGCAGTTTGAGGAGTAACTATGGCTACACCTTC. The encoded protein is CASSLRSNYGYTF.

V is TRBV5-6 and J is TRBJ1-1; unclear D gene. Germline V lookup: CDR1 SGHDT, CDR2 YYEEEE. Trimming removed 4 bases at V and 10 bases at J, with 20 bases between. The CDR3 contains 14 residues. CDR3 residues: CASSPKAPGRVAFF. The CDR3 DNA reads as TGTGCCAGCAGCCCCAAAGCTCCTGGCCGCGTAGCTTTCTTT.

This clone was seen more than once but under ten times. The V gene is TRBV2, the J gene TRBJ2-1; D might be TRBD1 (6 bases). CDR3 length equals 13 residues. Trimming removed 11 bases at V and 7 bases at J, with 18 bases between. From germline, CDR1 is SNHLY and CDR2 FYNNEI. The CDR3 DNA follows: TGTGCCGCACAGGGTTGGAAGATAAATGAGCAGTTCTTC. Translated, it gives CAAQGWKINEQFF.

The chain links TRBV2 to TRBJ2-1; D remains unclear. There are 11 residues in the CDR3. Germline CDR1 reads SNHLY; CDR2 reads FYNNEI. The V and J ends lost 6 bases and 3 bases respectively, with 3 bases between them. CDR3 DNA sequence: TGTGCCAGCAGGTTCTACAATGAGCAGTTCTTC. It codes for CASRFYNEQFF.

The rearrangement uses TRBV20-1 and TRBJ2-1; D possibly matches TRBD1 or TRBD2 (5 bases each). This CDR3 contains 9 residues. Germline values: CDR1 DFQATT, CDR2 SNEGSKA (reference sequence). V was trimmed by 6 bases and J by 12 bases, leaving 9 bases between them. The CDR3 is CSAPGRQFF. The CDR3 bases are TGCAGTGCGCCGGGACGGCAGTTCTTC.

This chain uses TRBV6-6 with TRBJ2-6; D not certain. V was clipped by 4 bases and J by 2 bases, with 6 bases between them. Germline CDR1 MNHNY, CDR2 SVGAGI (reference sequence). The CDR3 loop spans 14 amino acids. This CDR3 is CASSSGTGANVLTF. The CDR3 DNA reads as TGTGCCAGCAGTTCTGGGACTGGGGCCAACGTCCTGACTTTC.

This clone appeared a single time. The chain recombines TRBV27 with TRBJ2-7, with 12 bases that match TRBD1. The CDR3 loop spans 16 amino acids. CDR1 MNHEY and CDR2 SMNVEV come from the germline V gene (reference sequence). V shed 0 bases, J shed 6 bases, and the junction held 6 bases outside the gene matches. The CDR3 loop reads CASSLSGDRGRCEQYF. DNA for the CDR3: TGTGCCAGCAGTTTATCTGGGGACAGGGGGCGATGCGAGCAGTACTTC.

V is TRBV28 and J is TRBJ2-2; D is undetermined. Trimming removed 8 bases from V and 4 bases from J, with 8 bases in between. From germline, CDR1 is MDHEN and CDR2 SYDVKM. The CDR3 contains 12 residues. Here the CDR3 reads CASGKTTGELFF. The DNA of the CDR3 is TGTGCCAGCGGAAAAACCACCGGGGAGCTGTTTTTT.

This clone was detected only a few times. The chain uses TRBV28 and TRBJ2-6; D not resolved. In germline, CDR1 is MDHEN, CDR2 SYDVKM. This CDR3 is built from 15 residues. Trimming shortened V by 1 base and J by 2 bases, and 6 bases separated the two germline ends. CDR3 sequence (DNA): TGTGCCAGCAGTTTATCGACAACTGGGGCCAACGTCCTGACTTTC. It translates to CASSLSTTGANVLTF.

This clone was seen only a few times. The chain couples TRBV2 to TRBJ1-3, with TRBD1 matching 7 bases. The V and J ends lost 6 bases and 3 bases, in that order; junction bases with no gene match: 5. The germline gives CDR1 SNHLY, CDR2 FYNNEI. The CDR3 has 14 residues. Written as DNA, the CDR3 is TGTGCCAGCAGCGCGACAGGGTTTGGAAACACCATATATTTT. Its protein product is CASSATGFGNTIYF.

This chain joins TRBV29-1 and TRBJ1-2; D remains unclear. Germline CDR1 and CDR2: SQVTM and ANQGSEA. This CDR3 has 11 amino acids. The V end was cut by 5 bases, the J end by 8 bases, with 12 bases between. CDR3 sequence reads: CSVQRTRGYTF. The CDR3 region has the DNA TGCAGCGTTCAAAGGACGAGGGGCTACACCTTC. The full variable domain, its missing parts supplied by reference TRBV29-1 and TRBJ1-2, is SAVISQKPSRDICQRGTSLTIQCQVDSQVTMMFWYRQQPGQSLTLIATANQGSEATYESGFVIDKFPISRPNLTFSTLTVSNMSPEDSSIYLCSVQRTRGYTFGSGTRLTVV.

V usage is TRBV6-5 and J usage is TRBJ2-7, with D tentatively TRBD2 (6 bases). The germline V and J ends were trimmed by 5 bases and 0 bases, with 14 bases remaining between them. The CDR3 loop spans 15 amino acids. The V gene's germline CDR1 is MNHEY and CDR2 SVGAGI. The CDR3 DNA is TGTGCCAGCAGTCCACGGGGGTCCCTCTCCTACGAGCAGTACTTC. Translating it yields CASSPRGSLSYEQYF.